This record concerns one TCR beta chain sequence. Its antigen is still unknown. The source of the sample is a study of cytomegalovirus exposure and HLA in healthy donors. Findings and caveats of the study: Under in vitro conditions, three CMV-associated chains were confirmed as specific for CMV antigens. Some 150 TCR beta chains were listed as cytomegalovirus-associated. High sensitivity and specificity were reportedly achieved when the classifier diagnosed cytomegalovirus status.

Germline-derived CDR1 and CDR2 are MNHEY and SMNVEV (reference sequence). V gave up 0 bases and J gave up 1 base; unmatched junction bases: 3. This CDR3 contains 16 residues. Only in-frame clones appear in the TCRdb table, and some are missing; sequencing was by immunoSEQ multiplex PCR. The profile shows about 130,000 clones, under 90% of them singletons. The sample taken for sequencing was PBMCs. The receptor was isolated from a woman under 30 in good health and CMV-seronegative. The V call is TRBV27, the J call TRBJ2-3; 8 positions match TRBD2. CDR3 sequence: CASSLSGLAGTDTQYF. The CDR3 DNA sequence: TGTGCCAGCAGTTTATCTGGACTAGCCGGCACAGATACGCAGTATTTT.